These 11 T cell receptor beta chains were sequenced from one sample in a study of STAT5B mutations in CD4+ large granular lymphocyte leukemia. Sequencing was performed with immunoSEQ multiplex PCR; in TCRdb, only in-frame clones are kept and a portion is missing. The table has 35,000 or so clones, roughly 87% seen once. The specimen sequenced was CD4+ T cells from blood buffy coats. The origin of the receptors is a human donor in good health.

This chain connects TRBV4-3 to TRBJ2-3, with a tentative D call TRBD1 (5 bases). CDR1 and CDR2 (germline): LGHNA, YSLEER. The CDR3 has 17 residues. Trimming pared 0 bases from V and 1 base from J, leaving 14 bases between. The CDR3 is CASSQDVQGVGTDTQYF. DNA of the CDR3: TGCGCCAGCAGCCAAGATGTTCAGGGCGTCGGCACAGATACGCAGTATTTT.

The chain is built from TRBV2 and TRBJ1-5; no reliable D call. With 2 bases removed from V and 7 bases from J, the gap between germline ends came to 12 bases. Germline values: CDR1 SNHLY, CDR2 FYNNEI. This CDR3 comprises 14 residues. CDR3 DNA sequence: TGTGCCAGCAGTGAATGGGAGGGAGGCCAGCCCCAGCATTTT. Protein: CASSEWEGGQPQHF.

The gene calls are TRBV7-9 and TRBJ1-4; TRBD1 agrees at 8 bases. V lost 5 bases and J lost 7; bases outside the gene matches: 9. This CDR3 has 15 residues. Germline CDR1 and CDR2: SEHNR and FQNEAQ (reference sequence). CDR3 bases: TGTGCCAGCAGCCCAGGGACAGGCCTGAGTGAAAAACTGTTTTTT. This encodes CASSPGTGLSEKLFF.

The rearrangement uses TRBV2 and TRBJ2-2; 10 bases align to TRBD2. V lost 9 bases and J lost 6; bases outside the gene matches: 7. CDR3 length: 14 residues. Germline CDR1 and CDR2: SNHLY and FYNNEI. DNA for the CDR3: TGTGCCAGATCGCTGGGACTAGCGTCCGGGGAGCTGTTTTTT. It translates to CARSLGLASGELFF. Looking up the rest from reference TRBV2 and TRBJ2-2 gives the full variable domain: EPEVTQTPSHQVTQMGQEVILRCVPISNHLYFYWYRQILGQKVEFLVSFYNNEISEKSEIFDDQFSVERPDGSNFTLKIRSTKLEDSAMYFCARSLGLASGELFFGEGSRLTVL.

The chain couples TRBV18 to TRBJ2-7, with 13 positions matching TRBD2. Trimming at V came to 4 bases and at J to 4 bases, leaving 4 bases not matched to a gene. CDR1 is KGHSH and CDR2 is LQKENI in the germline V gene. There are 15 residues in the CDR3. CDR3 coding DNA: TGTGCCAGCTCACGAGGACTAGCGGGAGATTACGAGCAGTACTTC. It encodes CASSRGLAGDYEQYF. Full variable domain (rest looked up from reference TRBV18 and TRBJ2-7): NAGVMQNPRHLVRRRGQEARLRCSPMKGHSHVYWYRQLPEEGLKFMVYLQKENIIDESGMPKERFSAEFPKEGPSILRIQQVVRGDSAAYFCASSRGLAGDYEQYFGPGTRLTVT.

The chain combines TRBV10-3 with TRBJ1-1, with TRBD1 identical over 8 bases. The ends lost 10 bases at V and 0 bases at J; junction bases unmatched: 4. Germline loops: CDR1 ENHRY, CDR2 SYGVKD. The CDR3 is made up of 13 amino acids. The CDR3 DNA reads as TGTGCCACTGGACAGGGACTGAACACTGAAGCTTTCTTT. Translating gives CATGQGLNTEAFF.

CDR3 bases: TGTGCCAGCAGCCCCAAGGGACAAGATACGCAGTATTTT. Its translation: CASSPKGQDTQYF. The genes are TRBV7-3 and TRBJ2-3; tentatively, D is TRBD1 (6 bases). Trimming pared 5 bases from V and 5 bases from J, leaving 11 bases between. Germline CDR1 SGHTA, CDR2 FQGTGA. This CDR3 is built from 13 residues.

The chain combines TRBV7-6 with TRBJ2-3; perhaps TRBD1 as D (5 bases). V dropped 7 bases and J dropped 2 bases, with 13 bases sitting between them. This CDR3 region has 14 residues. Per the germline V gene, CDR1 is SGHVS and CDR2 is FNYEAQ. CDR3 DNA sequence: TGTGCCAGCATACCGGCAGGGTTCACAGATACGCAGTATTTT. Its translation is CASIPAGFTDTQYF.

This sequence joins TRBV19 and TRBJ2-2; possibly TRBD2 for D (6 bases). CDR3 size: 14 residues. V was pared by 6 bases and J by 2 bases, with 10 bases between. Germline lookup yields CDR1 LNHDA and CDR2 SQIVND (reference sequence). CDR3 protein: CASRGRGNTGELFF. Here the CDR3 DNA reads TGTGCCAGTAGGGGGCGGGGCAACACCGGGGAGCTGTTTTTT.

The rearrangement joins TRBV19 to TRBJ2-2; D tentatively reads TRBD1 or TRBD2 (5 bases each). The germline V and J ends were trimmed by 4 bases and 5 bases, with 5 bases remaining between them. There are 12 residues in the CDR3. CDR1 and CDR2 (germline): LNHDA, SQIVND (reference sequence). The CDR3 nucleotides read TGTGCCAGTAGTAGGGGGACCGGGGAGCTGTTTTTT. Translation: CASSRGTGELFF.

The gene calls are TRBV19 and TRBJ2-2; D tentatively fits TRBD1 or TRBD2 (7 bases each). V lost 6 bases and J lost 4, with 24 bases in between. Germline V gives CDR1 LNHDA, CDR2 SQIVND (reference sequence). The CDR3 runs to 18 residues. The CDR3 region is CASRKITGEGATTGELFF. The DNA for the CDR3 is TGTGCCAGTAGGAAAATAACAGGGGAGGGAGCGACCACCGGGGAGCTGTTTTTT.